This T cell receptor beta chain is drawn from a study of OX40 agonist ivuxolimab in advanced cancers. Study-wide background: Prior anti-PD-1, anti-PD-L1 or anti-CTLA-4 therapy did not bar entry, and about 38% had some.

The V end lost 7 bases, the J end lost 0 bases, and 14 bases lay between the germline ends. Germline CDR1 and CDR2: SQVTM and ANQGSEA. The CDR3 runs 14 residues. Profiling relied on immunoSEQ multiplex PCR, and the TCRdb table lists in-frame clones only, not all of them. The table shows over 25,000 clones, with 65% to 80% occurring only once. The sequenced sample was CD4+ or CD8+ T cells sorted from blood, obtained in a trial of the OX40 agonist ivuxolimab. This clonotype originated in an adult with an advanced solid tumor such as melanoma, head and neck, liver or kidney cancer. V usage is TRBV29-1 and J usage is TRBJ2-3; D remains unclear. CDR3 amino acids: CSAGGATSTDTQYF. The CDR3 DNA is TGCAGCGCAGGCGGTGCCACTAGCACAGATACGCAGTATTTT.